This T cell receptor (beta chain) was observed in a study of blood T cell repertoires in COVID-19. In the study overall: From T cells, B-cell-depleted T cells, or PBMCs came the material, which was cDNA or gDNA.

This CDR3 contains 16 residues. V was cut by 0 bases and J by 5 bases, with 19 bases left in between. Germline CDR1 and CDR2: GTSNPN and SVGIG (reference sequence). Authors' analysis steps: Reference gene primer amplification in the assay estimated nucleated cell counts. Data came from immunoSEQ multiplex PCR; TCRdb stores just in-frame clones and leaves some out. The DNA was the basis for D and trimming; V, J and clone size are from that table. This table holds 150,000 to 170,000 clones, roughly 80% found once. Only one count was recorded for this clone. Sequenced sample: peripheral blood. This receptor was identified in a woman of 80 years or more with acute or convalescent COVID-19. The rearrangement uses TRBV30 and TRBJ1-1; perhaps TRBD1 as D (6 bases). The CDR3 region is CAWSVTFGGRGTEAFF. CDR3 coding DNA: TGTGCCTGGAGTGTAACCTTCGGGGGGCGGGGTACTGAAGCTTTCTTT.